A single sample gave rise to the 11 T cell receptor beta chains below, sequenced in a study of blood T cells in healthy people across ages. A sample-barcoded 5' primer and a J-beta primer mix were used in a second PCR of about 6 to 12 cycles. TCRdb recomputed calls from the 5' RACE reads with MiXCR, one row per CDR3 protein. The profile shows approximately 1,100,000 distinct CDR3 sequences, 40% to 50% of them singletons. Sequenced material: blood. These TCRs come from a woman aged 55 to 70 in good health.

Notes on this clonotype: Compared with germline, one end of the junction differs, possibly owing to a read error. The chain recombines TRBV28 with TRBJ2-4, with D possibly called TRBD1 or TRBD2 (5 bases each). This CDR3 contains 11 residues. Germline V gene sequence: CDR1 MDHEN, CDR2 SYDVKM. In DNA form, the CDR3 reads TGTGCCAGCATGGAGGCAGGGCGGATTAACTTC. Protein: CASMEAGRINF.

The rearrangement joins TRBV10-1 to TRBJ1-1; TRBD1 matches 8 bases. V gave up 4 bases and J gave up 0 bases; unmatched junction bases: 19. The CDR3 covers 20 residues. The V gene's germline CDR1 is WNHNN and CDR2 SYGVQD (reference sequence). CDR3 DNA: TGCGCCAGCAGTGCTTACTTCTTCCGGGACAGGCGAGGATTGAACACTGAAGCTTTCTTT. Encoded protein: CASSAYFFRDRRGLNTEAFF.

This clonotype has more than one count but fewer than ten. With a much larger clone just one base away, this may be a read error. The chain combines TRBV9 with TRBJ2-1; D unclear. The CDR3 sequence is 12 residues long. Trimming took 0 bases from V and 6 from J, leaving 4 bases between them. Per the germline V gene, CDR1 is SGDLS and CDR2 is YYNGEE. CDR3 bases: TGTGCCAGCAGCGTAGGCCCCAATGAGCAGTTCTTC. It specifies CASSVGPNEQFF.

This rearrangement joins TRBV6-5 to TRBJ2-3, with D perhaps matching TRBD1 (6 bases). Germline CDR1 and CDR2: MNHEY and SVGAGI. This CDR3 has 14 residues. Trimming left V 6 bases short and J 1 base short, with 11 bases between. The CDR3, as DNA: TGTGCCAGCAGAGCGAGACAGGGCACAGATACGCAGTATTTT. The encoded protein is CASRARQGTDTQYF.

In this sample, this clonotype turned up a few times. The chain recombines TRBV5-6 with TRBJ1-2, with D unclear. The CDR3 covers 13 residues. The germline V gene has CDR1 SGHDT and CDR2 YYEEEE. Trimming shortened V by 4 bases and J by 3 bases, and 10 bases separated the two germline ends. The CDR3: CASSPRDDYGYTF. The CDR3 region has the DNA TGTGCCAGCAGCCCTAGAGATGACTATGGCTACACCTTC.

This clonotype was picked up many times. CDR3 loop: CSARDGGLAEETQYF. As DNA, the CDR3 is TGCAGTGCTAGAGATGGAGGACTAGCGGAAGAGACCCAGTACTTC. The chain has TRBV20-1 and TRBJ2-5; 10 bases fit TRBD2. Trimming removed 0 bases from V and 3 bases from J; junction bases left unmatched: 4. The germline V gene encodes CDR1 DFQATT and CDR2 SNEGSKA (reference sequence). The CDR3 sequence is 15 residues long.

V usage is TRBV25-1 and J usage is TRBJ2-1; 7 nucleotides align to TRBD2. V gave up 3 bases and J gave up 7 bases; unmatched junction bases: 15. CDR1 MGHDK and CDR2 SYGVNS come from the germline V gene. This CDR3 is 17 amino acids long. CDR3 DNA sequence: TGTGCCAGCAGTGACCCCAGCGTAGGCGGGAGTTATAATGAGCAGTTCTTC. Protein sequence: CASSDPSVGGSYNEQFF.

DNA for the CDR3: TGCGCCAGCAGCCACCAAATCATGCCGGGGAGCTACAATGAGCAGTTCTTC. Amino acids: CASSHQIMPGSYNEQFF. The rearrangement links TRBV4-1 to TRBJ2-1; D is perhaps TRBD2 (5 bases). CDR1 is MGHRA and CDR2 is YSYEKL in the germline V gene. The CDR3 contains 17 residues. V was pared by 3 bases and J by 3 bases, with 18 bases between.

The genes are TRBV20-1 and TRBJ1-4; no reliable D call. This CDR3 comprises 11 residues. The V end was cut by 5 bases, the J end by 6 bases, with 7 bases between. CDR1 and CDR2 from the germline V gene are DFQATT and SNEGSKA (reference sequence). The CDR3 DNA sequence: TGCAGTGCTCTTCTCTATGAAAAACTGTTTTTT. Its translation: CSALLYEKLFF.

This CDR3 reads CASSLRGSSGMFETQYF. DNA of the CDR3: TGTGCCAGCAGTCTCCGCGGTTCTAGCGGGATGTTCGAGACCCAGTACTTC. V usage is TRBV27 and J usage is TRBJ2-5, with 9 bases fitting TRBD2. The V segment lost 5 bases and the J segment 5 bases; nucleotides outside the gene matches: 15. CDR3 size: 17 residues. Germline values: CDR1 MNHEY, CDR2 SMNVEV (reference sequence).

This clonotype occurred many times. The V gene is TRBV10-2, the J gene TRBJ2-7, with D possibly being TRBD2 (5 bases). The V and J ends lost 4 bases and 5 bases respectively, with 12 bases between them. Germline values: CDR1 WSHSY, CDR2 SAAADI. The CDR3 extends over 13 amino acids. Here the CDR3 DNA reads TGCGCCAGCAGTGCCCGGGGAGCGGACGAGCAGTACTTC. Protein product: CASSARGADEQYF.